The 26 T cell receptor beta chains below all came from one sample that was sequenced in a study of blood T cells in healthy people across ages. It was with a sample-barcoded 5' primer and a J-beta primer mix that a second PCR of about 6 to 12 cycles was run. Each CDR3 protein is one row after TCRdb ran MiXCR on the 5' RACE reads. The sample lists under 2 million distinct CDR3 sequences; around 36% were seen once. The material sequenced was blood. These TCRs come from a woman in her thirties in good health.

Comment on this clonotype: A much larger clone lies a single base off, so this may be a read error. V usage is TRBV29-1 and J usage is TRBJ2-1, with a tentative D call TRBD2 (5 bases). The length of the CDR3 is 14 residues. Germline CDR1 reads SQVTM; CDR2 reads ANQGSEA. Trimming removed 4 bases at V and 2 bases at J, with 12 bases between. The CDR3 DNA follows: TGCAGCGTTGGGGCCAGCGGCCCCTACAATGAGCAGTTCTTC. It specifies CSVGASGPYNEQFF.

The chain has TRBV10-3 and TRBJ1-2; the D gene is possibly TRBD1 (6 bases). This CDR3 spans 14 amino acids. Germline lookup yields CDR1 ENHRY and CDR2 SYGVKD. V lost 5 bases and J lost 2, with 12 bases in between. CDR3 sequence (DNA): TGTGCCATCAGTCTGGGGGCCCGCAACTATGGCTACACCTTC. This codes for CAISLGARNYGYTF.

This clonotype was picked up a small number of times. The chain recombines TRBV6-1 with TRBJ2-7, with 12 bases fitting TRBD2. This CDR3 spans 14 amino acids. Trimming at V came to 6 bases and at J to 3 bases, leaving 3 bases not matched to a gene. Per germline, CDR1 MNHNS and CDR2 SASEGT. The CDR3 region is CASRGLAGNYEQYF. CDR3 nucleotide sequence: TGTGCCAGCAGAGGACTAGCGGGAAACTACGAGCAGTACTTC.

This clonotype was counted a few times. This chain joins TRBV10-3 and TRBJ1-5; D remains ambiguous. Germline V lookup: CDR1 ENHRY, CDR2 SYGVKD. The length of the CDR3 is 13 residues. V shed 2 bases and J shed 7 bases, with 9 bases lying between them. DNA for the CDR3: TGTGCCATCAGTGAGAGATCCGAACAGCCCCAGCATTTT. Translating it yields CAISERSEQPQHF.

This clonotype was seen more than once but under ten times. V gene TRBV20-1 combines with J gene TRBJ2-3; D is undetermined. Looked up from germline, CDR1 is DFQATT and CDR2 is SNEGSKA (reference sequence). This CDR3 spans 15 amino acids. V was pared by 5 bases and J by 0 bases, with 15 bases between. Here the CDR3 DNA reads TGCAGTGCTCCCGATATGGCAGCTAGCACAGATACGCAGTATTTT. The encoded protein is CSAPDMAASTDTQYF.

This chain links TRBV27 with TRBJ1-3; the D is unclear. The CDR3 runs 17 residues. Germline V gives CDR1 MNHEY, CDR2 SMNVEV (reference sequence). V was shortened by 5 bases and J by 0 bases, with 17 bases between the two germline ends. CDR3 coding DNA: TGTGCCAGCAGTCTCCAACGGCCGACCTACTCTGGAAACACCATATATTTT. It encodes CASSLQRPTYSGNTIYF.

This clonotype turned up a few times. The chain has TRBV5-1 and TRBJ2-5; 8 bases line up with TRBD2. Trimming took 5 bases from V and 5 from J; bases not matched to a gene: 11. CDR1 SGHRS and CDR2 YFSETQ come from the germline V gene. The CDR3 spans 15 residues. CDR3: CASRNRGGLGETQYF. CDR3 coding DNA: TGCGCCAGCAGAAATCGGGGGGGCCTCGGGGAGACCCAGTACTTC.

This clonotype came up a few times. Here the CDR3 reads CAIGGPRHTSTDTQYF. The CDR3 nucleotides are TGTGCCATCGGCGGACCGAGACATACTAGCACAGATACGCAGTATTTT. The V gene is TRBV10-3, the J gene TRBJ2-3; D unresolved. The CDR3 is made up of 16 amino acids. The germline CDR1 and CDR2 sequences are ENHRY and SYGVKD. Trimming removed 8 bases from V and 0 bases from J, with 18 bases in between.

The chain combines TRBV7-9 with TRBJ1-1; possible D gene TRBD1, 6 bases. V lost 5 bases, J lost 0 bases, and 13 bases lay in between. The CDR3 runs 15 residues. The germline V gene encodes CDR1 SEHNR and CDR2 FQNEAQ (reference sequence). The CDR3 DNA sequence: TGTGCCAGCAGCCCTCAACAGGGTTTGAACACTGAAGCTTTCTTT. Translation gives CASSPQQGLNTEAFF.

This chain connects TRBV6-5 to TRBJ2-7; D ambiguous. The germline V gene has CDR1 MNHEY and CDR2 SVGAGI. V was shortened by 6 bases and J by 6 bases, with 21 bases between the two germline ends. The CDR3 consists of 15 residues. Written as DNA, the CDR3 is TGTGCCAGCAGCCTCACGTACCGAGATAAGCGCGAGCAGTACTTC. Protein sequence: CASSLTYRDKREQYF.

This clonotype was observed a handful of times. The chain links TRBV6-1 to TRBJ1-1; D is possibly TRBD1 (5 bases). The CDR3 runs 14 residues. Germline CDR1 reads MNHNS; CDR2 reads SASEGT. The V end was cut by 4 bases, the J end by 7 bases, with 16 bases between. For the CDR3, the DNA is TGTGCCAGCAGTGCATTAGGGGTCGGAGGTGAAGCTTTCTTT. The encoded protein is CASSALGVGGEAFF.

The chain is built from TRBV4-1 and TRBJ1-1, with D possibly TRBD1 on 5 matching bases. The CDR3 loop spans 15 amino acids. Per the germline V gene, CDR1 is MGHRA and CDR2 is YSYEKL. Trimming pared 0 bases from V and 5 bases from J, leaving 13 bases between. In DNA, the CDR3 is TGCGCCAGCAGCCAAGATAAGGGACGCTCGACTGAAGCTTTCTTT. The encoded protein is CASSQDKGRSTEAFF.

The J gene is TRBJ2-7, the V gene TRBV20-1; 7 bases line up with TRBD1. The CDR3 length is 15 residues. Germline V gene sequence: CDR1 DFQATT, CDR2 SNEGSKA (reference sequence). Germline trimming cut 3 bases from V and 3 bases from J; bases unmatched to any gene: 11. This CDR3 reads CSARVPGTAYYEQYF. DNA for the CDR3: TGCAGTGCTAGGGTTCCAGGGACAGCCTACTACGAGCAGTACTTC.

V usage is TRBV20-1 and J usage is TRBJ1-4, with unresolved D. Trimming took off 3 bases at V and 0 bases at J, with 11 bases between the two ends. Germline V gene lookup returns CDR1 DFQATT and CDR2 SNEGSKA (reference sequence). This CDR3 region has 15 residues. The DNA for the CDR3 is TGCAGTGCTAGGGGAGTGGATGCAACTAATGAAAAACTGTTTTTT. This translates into CSARGVDATNEKLFF.

In this sample, this clonotype turned up a few times. This chain connects TRBV6-6 to TRBJ2-3; D is unresolved. The CDR3 is made up of 17 amino acids. Germline V lookup: CDR1 MNHNY, CDR2 SVGAGI (reference sequence). Deletions cut 0 bases from V and 2 bases from J, with 15 bases between. CDR3 sequence reads: CASSYSNSDTITDTQYF. DNA for the CDR3: TGTGCCAGCAGTTACTCGAACTCGGATACTATCACAGATACGCAGTATTTT.

There are a few counts of this clonotype. The V call is TRBV27, the J call TRBJ2-3; TRBD2 agrees at 7 bases. Unmatched junction bases numbered 10, after V lost 5 bases and J lost 2 bases. The CDR3 is made up of 16 amino acids. Germline lookup yields CDR1 MNHEY and CDR2 SMNVEV (reference sequence). CDR3 in amino acids: CASSPVWAGDTDTQYF. CDR3 sequence (DNA): TGTGCCAGCAGTCCTGTGTGGGCGGGAGACACAGATACGCAGTATTTT.

V is TRBV19 and J is TRBJ2-1, with D unclear. Trimming removed 2 bases at V and 0 bases at J, with 8 bases between. Germline assignment: CDR1 LNHDA and CDR2 SQIVND (reference sequence). The CDR3 is made up of 15 amino acids. CDR3 sequence (DNA): TGTGCCAGTAGTATACGAGACAACTCCTACAATGAGCAGTTCTTC. It is translated as CASSIRDNSYNEQFF.

This clonotype was observed a handful of times. The rearrangement uses TRBV24-1 and TRBJ2-3; 10 bases are shared with TRBD2. Germline V gives CDR1 KGHDR, CDR2 SFDVKD. This CDR3 has 16 residues. Germline trimming cut 0 bases from V and 4 bases from J; bases unmatched to any gene: 3. The CDR3 sequence: CATSDLRLAGADTQYF. Here the CDR3 DNA reads TGTGCCACCAGTGATTTGCGACTAGCGGGCGCAGATACGCAGTATTTT.

Note on this clonotype: A much more abundant neighbour one base away suggests this may be a read error. The genes are TRBV7-9 and TRBJ1-6, with D unclear. There are 13 residues in the CDR3. The germline gives CDR1 SEHNR, CDR2 FQNEAQ (reference sequence). Here the CDR3 reads CAGSLNSRSPLHF. DNA of the CDR3: TGTGCCGGCAGCTTAAACTCCCGATCACCCCTCCACTTT.

With respect to this clonotype: A read error is possible here, since a much larger clone lies one base away. V is TRBV20-1 and J is TRBJ2-7; 10 nucleotides align to TRBD2. This CDR3 is 13 amino acids long. Germline V gene data show CDR1 as DFQATT and CDR2 as SNEGSKA (reference sequence). The CDR3 DNA reads TGCGGTGCTCCAGCGGGAGGGGTATACGAGCAGTACTTC. Protein sequence: CGAPAGGVYEQYF.

This clonotype occurred many times. The chain links TRBV20-1 to TRBJ2-3; TRBD1 is a possible D gene (6 bases). Germline V CDR1 and CDR2: DFQATT, SNEGSKA (reference sequence). The CDR3 spans 13 residues. The CDR3 nucleotides are TGCACCCTCGCGTCAGGGGGCACAGATACGCAGTATTTT. It encodes CTLASGGTDTQYF.

This chain joins TRBV10-2 and TRBJ2-1; 7 bases are a match to TRBD1. The CDR3 is 14 residues long. Germline CDR1 WSHSY, CDR2 SAAADI. With V trimmed by 5 bases and J by 8 bases, 9 bases remained unmatched. The CDR3 nucleotides are TGCGCCAGCAGTTCCCGGGACAGCTCTGATGAGCAGTTCTTC. Translation: CASSSRDSSDEQFF.

This clonotype was observed at least ten times. J is TRBJ2-3 and V is TRBV6-1; a possible D gene is TRBD2 (7 bases). V was pared by 5 bases and J by 2 bases, with 17 bases between. The CDR3 has 16 residues. The germline CDR1 and CDR2 sequences are MNHNS and SASEGT. CDR3 bases: TGTGCCAGCAGTAGACTAGGGGGGAGGGTCACAGATACGCAGTATTTT. It specifies CASSRLGGRVTDTQYF.

V gene TRBV5-1 combines with J gene TRBJ2-5; D unresolved. From germline, CDR1 is SGHRS and CDR2 YFSETQ. This CDR3 region has 13 residues. Trimming removed 5 bases at V and 5 bases at J, with 13 bases between. The CDR3 here is CASRALSAETQYF. CDR3 nucleotide sequence: TGCGCCAGCAGGGCCCTGTCGGCTGAGACCCAGTACTTC.

V and J are TRBV10-3 and TRBJ2-7, with 14 bases fitting TRBD2. From germline, CDR1 is ENHRY and CDR2 SYGVKD. The CDR3 is 14 residues long. Trimming took 10 bases from V and 6 from J; bases not matched to a gene: 8. This CDR3 reads CATRLAGGQREQYF. As DNA, the CDR3 is TGTGCCACCCGACTAGCGGGGGGGCAGCGCGAGCAGTACTTC.

There are many counts of this clonotype. The chain has TRBV4-1 and TRBJ2-7; 10 positions match TRBD1. CDR1 is MGHRA, CDR2 YSYEKL, per germline. J lost 0 bases, V lost 1 base, and 6 bases had no gene match. The CDR3 is 17 residues long. CDR3 sequence (DNA): TGCGCCAGCAGCCAAGTACCGGGACAGGGGAGCTCCTACGAGCAGTACTTC. It yields the protein CASSQVPGQGSSYEQYF.